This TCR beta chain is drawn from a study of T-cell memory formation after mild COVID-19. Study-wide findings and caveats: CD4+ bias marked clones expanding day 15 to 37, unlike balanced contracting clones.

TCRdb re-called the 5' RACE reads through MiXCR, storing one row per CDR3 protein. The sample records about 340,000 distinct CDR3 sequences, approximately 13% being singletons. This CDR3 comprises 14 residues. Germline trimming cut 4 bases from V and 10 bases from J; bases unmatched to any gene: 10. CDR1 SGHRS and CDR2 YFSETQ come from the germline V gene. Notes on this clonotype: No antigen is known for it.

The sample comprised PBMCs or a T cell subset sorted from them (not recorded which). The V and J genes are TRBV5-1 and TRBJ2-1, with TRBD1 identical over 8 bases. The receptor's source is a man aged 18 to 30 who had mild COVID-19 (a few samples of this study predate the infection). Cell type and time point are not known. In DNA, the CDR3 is TGCGCCAGCAGCCCCCGGACAGGGCAATTGGAGCAGTTCTTC. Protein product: CASSPRTGQLEQFF.